What follows are 17 T cell receptor beta chains derived from one specimen sequenced in a study of T cells after yellow fever vaccination. Via MiXCR, TCRdb re-called the 5' RACE reads, giving one row per CDR3 protein. The data hold roughly 32,000 distinct CDR3 sequences, with less than 8.5% observed a single time. The specimen was PBMCs, either bulk or a sorted T-cell subset (CD4+, CD8+, memory, or dextramer-sorted; not recorded which), collected on the day of the first yellow fever vaccination. The receptors derive from a man younger than 30 who received the YFV17D yellow fever vaccine.

There are many counts of this clonotype. The J gene is TRBJ1-1, the V gene TRBV28, with a possible D match to TRBD1 (6 bases). The CDR3 is 13 residues long. The germline V gene encodes CDR1 MDHEN and CDR2 SYDVKM. With 6 bases removed from V and 1 base from J, the gap between germline ends came to 9 bases. As DNA, the CDR3 is TGTGCCAGCAGAGGACAGCCGAACACTGAAGCTTTCTTT. It encodes CASRGQPNTEAFF.

V usage is TRBV20-1 and J usage is TRBJ2-7, with D perhaps matching TRBD1 or TRBD2 (5 bases each). The CDR3 length is 12 residues. Germline loops: CDR1 DFQATT, CDR2 SNEGSKA (reference sequence). The germline V and J ends were trimmed by 3 bases and 4 bases, with 10 bases remaining between them. CDR3 loop: CSASVREYEQYV. The CDR3 bases are TGCAGTGCTAGTGTCAGGGAGTACGAGCAGTACGTC.

This clonotype was recorded a few times. The chain is built from TRBV28 and TRBJ1-1, with D possibly matching TRBD1 (5 bases). V lost 7 bases and J lost 6, with 18 bases in between. The CDR3 is 14 amino acids. Germline CDR1 MDHEN, CDR2 SYDVKM. This chain's CDR3 is CASTSGGATSEAFF. Written as DNA, the CDR3 is TGTGCCAGCACCTCCGGAGGGGCGACCTCTGAAGCTTTCTTT.

This clonotype has at least ten counts. CDR3 in amino acids: CSANGGGLEHEQFF. CDR3 sequence (DNA): TGCAGTGCGAACGGGGGGGGCCTGGAGCATGAGCAGTTCTTC. V gene TRBV20-1 combines with J gene TRBJ2-1, with 8 bases matching TRBD2. This CDR3 is built from 14 residues. The germline V gene has CDR1 DFQATT and CDR2 SNEGSKA (reference sequence). V trimming: 6 bases; J trimming: 8 bases; junction bases outside the gene matches: 12.

This clonotype occurred many times. This chain joins TRBV18 and TRBJ1-2; D not certain. Per germline, CDR1 KGHSH and CDR2 LQKENI. This CDR3 is built from 15 residues. V gave up 4 bases and J gave up 4 bases, with 16 bases separating them. DNA of the CDR3: TGTGCCAGCTCACGGCCCTCGTTGAGGGCCTATGGCTACACCTTC. Its translation is CASSRPSLRAYGYTF.

The chain recombines TRBV6-5 with TRBJ1-6; 8 bases match TRBD1. CDR1 MNHEY and CDR2 SVGAGI come from the germline V gene. The CDR3 is 15 amino acids. The ends lost 2 bases at V and 12 bases at J; junction bases unmatched: 9. The CDR3 sequence: CASSYPLRQGLPLHF. CDR3 in DNA: TGTGCCAGCAGTTACCCCTTAAGACAGGGGTTACCCCTCCACTTT.

This clonotype was detected many times. The V and J genes are TRBV7-9 and TRBJ1-1; TRBD1 might be the D (5 bases). CDR1 SEHNR and CDR2 FQNEAQ come from the germline V gene (reference sequence). The length of the CDR3 is 12 residues. Trimming removed 3 bases at V and 10 bases at J, with 12 bases between. The CDR3, as DNA: TGTGCCAGCAGCTTTGCGGTTGGGGCAGCTTTCTTT. Translating gives CASSFAVGAAFF.

This clonotype has ten or more counts. This chain links TRBV6-6 with TRBJ2-2, with TRBD2 matching 8 bases. There are 17 residues in the CDR3. The J segment lost 4 bases and the V segment lost 6 bases, leaving 13 bases of the junction unmatched. Germline lookup yields CDR1 MNHNY and CDR2 SVGAGI (reference sequence). For the CDR3, the DNA is TGTGCCAGCAGCCGGCCGATCGGGGGGGGATCCACCGGGGAGCTGTTTTTT. It codes for CASSRPIGGGSTGELFF.

This clonotype has a count of ten or more. The chain joins TRBV5-1 to TRBJ2-5; D possibly corresponds to TRBD2 (6 bases). V was trimmed by 4 bases and J by 2 bases, leaving 9 bases between them. CDR1 is SGHRS and CDR2 is YFSETQ in the germline V gene. The CDR3 has 13 amino acids. For the CDR3, the DNA is TGCGCCAGCAGCGGCGGGGTTCAAGAGACCCAGTACTTC. This codes for CASSGGVQETQYF.

The rearrangement uses TRBV5-5 and TRBJ1-4; no definite D call. The ends were cut back, 2 bases at V and 0 bases at J, with 8 bases in the middle. Germline lookup yields CDR1 SGHKS and CDR2 YYEKEE (reference sequence). The CDR3 is 15 amino acids. The DNA of the CDR3 is TGTGCCAGCAGCTTCTCGAGTTCAACTAATGAAAAACTGTTTTTT. The encoded protein is CASSFSSSTNEKLFF.

At least ten counts were recorded for this clonotype. This chain uses TRBV28 with TRBJ1-2; D gene unclear. CDR1 MDHEN and CDR2 SYDVKM come from the germline V gene. This CDR3 comprises 12 residues. Between the trimmed V and J ends, which lost 6 bases and 6 bases, there was a span of 11 bases. The CDR3 nucleotides are TGTGCCAGCAGAGGCCCCTACGATGGCTACACCTTC. This encodes CASRGPYDGYTF.

This clonotype occurred many times. The rearrangement joins TRBV4-1 to TRBJ2-7; maybe TRBD1 (6 bases). Germline V lookup: CDR1 MGHRA, CDR2 YSYEKL. CDR3 length: 15 amino acids. Trimming took off 1 base at V and 3 bases at J, with 13 bases between the two ends. The CDR3 protein is CASSQAPTDSYEQYF. CDR3 DNA sequence: TGCGCCAGCAGCCAAGCCCCCACGGACAGCTACGAGCAGTACTTC.

This clonotype was recorded many times. The CDR3 DNA reads TGTGCCAGCAGCAGACAGGGTGAGCAGTTCTTC. Translated, it gives CASSRQGEQFF. This chain links TRBV5-4 with TRBJ2-1; 7 nucleotides line up with TRBD1. After removal of 4 bases from V and 9 bases from J, the junction contained 1 base not matched to a gene. CDR3 size: 11 residues. Germline V gene lookup returns CDR1 SGHNT and CDR2 YYREEE (reference sequence).

This clonotype has at least ten counts. This chain links TRBV27 with TRBJ2-3; unclear D gene. The length of the CDR3 is 13 residues. Looked up from germline, CDR1 is MNHEY and CDR2 is SMNVEV (reference sequence). Trimming left V 3 bases short and J 4 bases short, with 8 bases between. The CDR3 here is CASSLSWADTQYF. The DNA for the CDR3 is TGTGCCAGCAGTTTGTCTTGGGCAGATACGCAGTATTTT.

This clonotype was seen a few times. The V and J genes are TRBV4-1 and TRBJ1-1, with 7 bases lining up with TRBD1. The CDR3 is 14 amino acids. The germline V gene encodes CDR1 MGHRA and CDR2 YSYEKL. Trimming at V came to 2 bases and at J to 7 bases, leaving 7 bases not matched to a gene. The DNA for the CDR3 is TGCGCCAGCAGCCAACCCGGGACAGCAGGTGAAGCTTTCTTT. Protein product: CASSQPGTAGEAFF.

The V gene is TRBV19, the J gene TRBJ1-5; the D is unclear. The CDR3 spans 12 residues. Germline CDR1 reads LNHDA; CDR2 reads SQIVND (reference sequence). Trimming shortened V by 9 bases and J by 0 bases, and 6 bases separated the two germline ends. The CDR3: CASGYSNQPQHF. In DNA, the CDR3 is TGTGCCAGCGGTTATAGCAATCAGCCCCAGCATTTT. The full variable domain, with the rest looked up from reference TRBV19 and TRBJ1-5, is DGGITQSPKYLFRKEGQNVTLSCEQNLNHDAMYWYRQDPGQGLRLIYYSQIVNDFQKGDIAEGYSVSREKKESFPLTVTSAQKNPTAFYLCASGYSNQPQHFGDGTRLSIL.

There are a few counts of this clonotype. The CDR3 region is CASDSRQGGEKLFF. For the CDR3, the DNA is TGTGCCAGCGACTCGAGGCAGGGGGGCGAAAAACTGTTTTTT. The genes are TRBV5-5 and TRBJ1-4; 7 bases map to TRBD1. The V gene's germline CDR1 is SGHKS and CDR2 YYEKEE (reference sequence). CDR3 length: 14 amino acids. The V gene end was trimmed by 7 bases and the J gene end by 8 bases; junction bases not matched to a gene: 11.